This T cell receptor beta chain was found in a study of Graves' ophthalmopathy and Graves' hyperthyroidism. RNA transcripts were the template, and TCR beta CDR3 regions were amplified from them. An opening RT-PCR round employed HTBI primers and preceded a second-round multiplex PCR. TCRdb reprocessed the multiplex PCR reads via MiXCR and lists one record per CDR3 protein. The repertoire includes over 200,000 distinct CDR3 sequences, approximately 29% of them detected once, and about 9.3% sits in the top ten. The CDR3 consists of 15 residues. Trimming at V came to 5 bases and at J to 1 base, leaving 3 bases not matched to a gene.

The genes are TRBV12-3 or TRBV12-4 and TRBJ2-7, with 12 nucleotides matching TRBD2. The receptor comes from a man aged 45-65 years with Graves' ophthalmopathy. The sample taken for sequencing was peripheral blood. CDR3 sequence: CASSPTSGGSYEQYF. The CDR3 DNA reads TGTGCCAGCAGTCCGACTAGCGGGGGATCCTACGAGCAGTACTTC.